This TCR beta chain was identified during a study of blood T cell repertoires in COVID-19. Study-level background: There were acute and convalescent COVID-19 samples, and they came from the United States, Italy and Spain. PBMCs, B-cell-depleted T cells, or T cells were the source of the cDNA or gDNA that made up the material.

J gave up 7 bases and V 5 bases, and 8 bases lay outside the gene matches. CDR1 is SGHNT, CDR2 YYREEE, per germline (reference sequence). This CDR3 is 15 amino acids long. This clone has a single count. In the authors' workflow: Researchers report that nucleated cell counts were estimated from reference gene primer amplification. Sequencing used immunoSEQ multiplex PCR; TCRdb keeps in-frame clones, though not all of them. The V and J calls and clone size are taken from that table; D and trimming were inferred from the DNA. This sample has under 300,000 clones, with 70% to 90% found just once. This chain joins TRBV5-4 and TRBJ1-6; 8 positions agree with TRBD1. The clonotype comes from a woman in her 40s who had recovered from COVID-19. Sequenced material: peripheral blood. The CDR3 loop is CASSRGQGGNSPLHF. CDR3 DNA: TGTGCCAGCAGTCGAGGACAGGGTGGGAATTCACCCCTCCACTTT.